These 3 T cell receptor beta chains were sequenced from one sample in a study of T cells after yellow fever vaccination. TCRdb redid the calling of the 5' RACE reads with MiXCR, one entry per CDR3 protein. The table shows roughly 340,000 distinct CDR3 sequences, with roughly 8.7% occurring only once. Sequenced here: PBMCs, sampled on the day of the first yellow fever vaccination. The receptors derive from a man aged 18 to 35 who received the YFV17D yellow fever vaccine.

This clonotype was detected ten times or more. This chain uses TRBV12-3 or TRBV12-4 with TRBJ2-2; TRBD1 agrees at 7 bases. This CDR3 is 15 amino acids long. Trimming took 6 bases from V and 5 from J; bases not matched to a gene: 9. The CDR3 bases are TGTGCCAGCAGGGTGGACAGGTTTGATACCGGGGAGCTGTTTTTT. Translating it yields CASRVDRFDTGELFF.

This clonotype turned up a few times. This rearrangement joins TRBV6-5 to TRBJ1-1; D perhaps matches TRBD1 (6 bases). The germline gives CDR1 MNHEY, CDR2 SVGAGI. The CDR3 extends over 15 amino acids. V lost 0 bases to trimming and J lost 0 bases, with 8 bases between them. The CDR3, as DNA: TGTGCCAGCAGTTACTCGGGGGGGCTGAACACTGAAGCTTTCTTT. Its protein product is CASSYSGGLNTEAFF.

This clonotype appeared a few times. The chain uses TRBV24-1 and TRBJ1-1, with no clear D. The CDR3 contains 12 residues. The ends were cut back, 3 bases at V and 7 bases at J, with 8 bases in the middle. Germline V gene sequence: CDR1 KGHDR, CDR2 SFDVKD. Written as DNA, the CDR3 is TGTGCCACCAGTGATCGTAGAAATGAAGCTTTCTTT. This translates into CATSDRRNEAFF.